Below, 17 T cell receptor beta chains from the same sample are listed, as sequenced in a study of blood T cell repertoires in COVID-19. Assay used: immunoSEQ multiplex PCR; TCRdb lists only in-frame clones, some missing. Of 200,000 to 300,000 clones in the sample, 80% to 85% are singletons; the top ten hold 4.2%. Sequences were obtained from peripheral blood. The source of these receptors is a man aged 55 to 70 with acute or convalescent COVID-19.

J is TRBJ2-2 and V is TRBV3-1 (or the pseudogene TRBV3-2); D remains unclear. CDR3 length: 17 residues. Looked up from germline, CDR1 is LGHDT and CDR2 is YNNKEL (reference sequence). V was shortened by 5 bases and J by 5 bases, with 21 bases between the two germline ends. DNA for the CDR3: TGTGCCAGCAGCTCAAACCCTGGTAGTTTCCGGACCGGGGAGCTGTTTTTT. Translated: CASSSNPGSFRTGELFF.

CDR3 residues: CASSLTGYTDTQYF. The CDR3 DNA is TGTGCCAGCAGCTTAACGGGATACACAGATACGCAGTATTTT. The V call is TRBV7-9, the J call TRBJ2-3, with D perhaps TRBD2 (5 bases). This CDR3 region has 14 residues. Trimming shortened V by 2 bases and J by 2 bases, and 8 bases separated the two germline ends. CDR1 and CDR2 (germline): SEHNR, FQNEAQ (reference sequence). The variable domain in full, with the rest retrieved from reference TRBV7-9 and TRBJ2-3, is DTGVSQNPRHKITKRGQNVTFRCDPISEHNRLYWYRQTLGQGPEFLTYFQNEAQLEKSRLLSDRFSAERPKGSFSTLEIQRTEQGDSAMYLCASSLTGYTDTQYFGPGTRLTVL.

The rearrangement links TRBV27 to TRBJ2-5, with 8 nucleotides matching TRBD1. The V segment lost 6 bases and the J segment 5 bases; nucleotides outside the gene matches: 8. CDR1 and CDR2 from the germline V gene are MNHEY and SMNVEV (reference sequence). The CDR3 extends over 14 amino acids. CDR3 DNA sequence: TGTGCCAGCAGCCGGACAGGGAGAGGGGAGACCCAGTACTTC. Protein: CASSRTGRGETQYF.

About this clone: The junction departs from germline at one end; a sequencing error may be responsible. Here the CDR3 reads CASSLMRSLIVF. As DNA, the CDR3 is TGTGCCAGCAGCTTAATGAGGTCCCTGATTGTCTTC. The chain is built from TRBV7-9 and TRBJ2-1; D unclear. The germline V gene has CDR1 SEHNR and CDR2 FQNEAQ (reference sequence). This CDR3 comprises 12 residues.

This chain uses TRBV6-5 with TRBJ1-2; TRBD1 aligns across 7 bases. Germline V CDR1 and CDR2: MNHEY, SVGAGI. This CDR3 is 15 amino acids long. The V segment lost 7 bases and the J segment 0 bases; nucleotides outside the gene matches: 8. The CDR3 spells CASISGDRPNYGYTF. Here the CDR3 DNA reads TGTGCCAGCATTTCAGGGGACAGACCTAACTATGGCTACACCTTC.

This clone was recorded a few times. The chain uses TRBV6-2 or TRBV6-3 and TRBJ2-1; TRBD2 might be the D (5 bases). Germline CDR1 reads MNHEY; CDR2 reads SVGEGT. The CDR3 length is 17 residues. The germline V and J ends were trimmed by 7 bases and 7 bases, with 26 bases remaining between them. CDR3 in DNA: TGTGCCAGCAACCCATTGACCCCAGGTAGGGAGACGAATGAGCAGTTCTTC. Encoded protein: CASNPLTPGRETNEQFF.

This clone was found once. The chain carries TRBV7-2 and TRBJ1-2; D ambiguous. The CDR3 is 15 amino acids. In germline, CDR1 is SGHTA, CDR2 FQGNSA. V was trimmed by 3 bases and J by 3 bases, leaving 14 bases between them. CDR3 amino acids: CASSFFGRTDYGYTF. The CDR3 DNA follows: TGTGCCAGCAGCTTCTTCGGGAGGACGGACTATGGCTACACCTTC. Using reference TRBV7-2 and TRBJ1-2 for the parts outside the CDR3, the full variable domain is GAGVSQSPSNKVTEKGKDVELRCDPISGHTALYWYRQSLGQGLEFLIYFQGNSAPDKSGLPSDRFSAERTGGSVSTLTIQRTQQEDSAVYLCASSFFGRTDYGYTFGSGTRLTVV.

The J gene is TRBJ2-7, the V gene TRBV7-8; 12 bases line up with TRBD2. Germline V CDR1 and CDR2: SGHVS, FQNEAQ. The CDR3 runs 19 residues. Trimming removed 4 bases from V and 5 bases from J; junction bases left unmatched: 18. This CDR3 reads CASSSEVLAGGPSADEQYF. CDR3 in DNA: TGTGCCAGCAGCTCAGAGGTACTAGCGGGGGGCCCTTCTGCCGACGAGCAGTACTTC.

This clone was observed once. The chain couples TRBV5-1 to TRBJ2-1, with a possible D match to TRBD1 (5 bases). Germline loops: CDR1 SGHRS, CDR2 YFSETQ. CDR3 length: 11 amino acids. The V end lost 4 bases, the J end lost 15 bases, and 14 bases lay between the germline ends. CDR3 sequence reads: CASSVHRGLFF. The CDR3 DNA reads TGCGCCAGCAGCGTCCATAGGGGCCTGTTCTTC.

Points on this clone: The junction differs from germline at one of its ends, possibly a read error. This chain links TRBV4-1 with TRBJ1-2, with D perhaps matching TRBD1 (5 bases). CDR1 and CDR2 (germline): MGHRA, YSYEKL. The CDR3 is made up of 13 amino acids. CDR3: CASSHFGGTPLFF. The CDR3 bases are TGCGCCAGCAGCCATTTCGGGGGGACTCCCCTCTTCTTC.

This clone was observed a few times. V is TRBV4-1 and J is TRBJ2-2; possible D gene TRBD1, 5 bases. Trimming shortened V by 1 base and J by 1 base, and 13 bases separated the two germline ends. Per the germline V gene, CDR1 is MGHRA and CDR2 is YSYEKL. This CDR3 region has 17 residues. The DNA for the CDR3 is TGCGCCAGCAGCCAAGCGACAGAGAGAAAGAACACCGGGGAGCTGTTTTTT. Its protein product is CASSQATERKNTGELFF.

The chain links TRBV7-3 to TRBJ2-3; 10 bases line up with TRBD1. The CDR3 spans 15 residues. CDR1 and CDR2 from the germline V gene are SGHTA and FQGTGA. With 2 bases clipped from V and 3 bases from J, the junction kept 2 bases outside the gene matches. CDR3 residues: CASSLGTGETDTQYF. CDR3 sequence (DNA): TGTGCCAGCAGCTTAGGGACAGGGGAAACAGATACGCAGTATTTT.

This chain connects TRBV10-3 to TRBJ2-7; TRBD1 agrees at 10 bases. The CDR3 has 15 amino acids. CDR1 is ENHRY, CDR2 SYGVKD, per germline. V shed 6 bases and J 3 bases; nucleotides not matched to a gene: 8. This chain's CDR3 is CAIRFFRDRGYEQYF. CDR3 coding DNA: TGTGCCATCAGGTTTTTTAGGGACAGGGGCTACGAGCAGTACTTC.

This clone was seen more than once but under ten times. J is TRBJ2-7 and V is TRBV19, with 7 bases matching TRBD2. The germline V gene encodes CDR1 LNHDA and CDR2 SQIVND (reference sequence). The CDR3 loop spans 14 amino acids. Trimming removed 5 bases from V and 2 bases from J; junction bases left unmatched: 6. CDR3 coding DNA: TGTGCCAGTAGTCCGAGCGGGGTTGCCTACGAGCAGTACTTC. Translated, it gives CASSPSGVAYEQYF.

The V call is TRBV28, the J call TRBJ1-1; maybe TRBD1 (6 bases). Germline V gene lookup returns CDR1 MDHEN and CDR2 SYDVKM. The CDR3 runs to 12 residues. The V gene lost 2 bases and the J gene lost 11 bases, with 12 bases spanning the gap. The CDR3 loop reads CASSLQGKEAFF. The CDR3 nucleotides are TGTGCCAGCAGTTTACAGGGGAAAGAGGCTTTCTTT.

This CDR3 is CASSIGGDSEQYF. CDR3 nucleotides: TGTGCCAGTAGTATCGGAGGGGACTCCGAGCAGTACTTC. This rearrangement joins TRBV19 to TRBJ2-7; possible D gene TRBD2, 6 bases. Trimming pared 3 bases from V and 6 bases from J, leaving 12 bases between. Looked up from germline, CDR1 is LNHDA and CDR2 is SQIVND (reference sequence). CDR3 size: 13 residues.

This sequence joins TRBV5-8 and TRBJ2-1; unclear D gene. V lost 0 bases to trimming and J lost 0 bases, with 7 bases between them. This CDR3 region has 15 residues. CDR1 and CDR2 from the germline V gene are SGHTS and YDEGEE. The CDR3 loop reads CASSLDINSYNEQFF. The CDR3 DNA reads as TGTGCCAGCAGCTTGGACATAAACTCCTACAATGAGCAGTTCTTC.